Shown below are 22 T cell receptor beta chains from a single sample sequenced in a study of blood T cell repertoires in COVID-19. Assay: immunoSEQ multiplex PCR; the TCRdb copy retains only in-frame clones and omits some. This table holds approximately 260,000 clones, approximately 80% found once. The specimen sequenced was peripheral blood. The receptor set was obtained from a human donor in a cohort sampled during active COVID-19.

V is TRBV5-4 and J is TRBJ2-1; 7 nucleotides match TRBD2. There are 15 residues in the CDR3. Germline V gene lookup returns CDR1 SGHNT and CDR2 YYREEE (reference sequence). With 0 bases clipped from V and 7 bases from J, the junction kept 7 bases outside the gene matches. The chain's CDR3 is CASSLAGGGRNEQFF. CDR3 DNA: TGTGCCAGCAGCTTGGCGGGGGGTGGCCGGAATGAGCAGTTCTTC.

The V gene is TRBV19, the J gene TRBJ2-1, with TRBD2 matching 8 bases. This CDR3 region has 13 residues. V gave up 6 bases and J gave up 6 bases; unmatched junction bases: 4. CDR1 is LNHDA, CDR2 SQIVND, per germline (reference sequence). In DNA, the CDR3 is TGTGCCAGTAGACACGGGGGGGTCAATGAGCAGTTCTTC. The encoded protein is CASRHGGVNEQFF.

The J gene is TRBJ2-1, the V gene TRBV11-3; D gene ambiguous. The CDR3 is made up of 13 amino acids. Germline CDR1 is SGHNT and CDR2 is YENEEA. V was pared by 3 bases and J by 6 bases, with 9 bases between. The CDR3 bases are TGTGCCAGCAGCTTGGGCAGTCCCAATGAGCAGTTCTTC. As protein: CASSLGSPNEQFF.

This clone is a singleton in its sample. Additional DNA sequences in this sample encode the identical CDR3. The gene calls are TRBV24-1 and TRBJ2-1; D is perhaps TRBD2 (5 bases). The V gene's germline CDR1 is KGHDR and CDR2 SFDVKD. With 4 bases removed from V and 0 bases from J, the gap between germline ends came to 12 bases. CDR3 length equals 16 residues. CDR3 protein: CATSDPSGSSYNEQFF. The CDR3 coding sequence is TGTGCCACCAGTGACCCGAGCGGAAGCTCCTACAATGAGCAGTTCTTC.

In its sample, this clone was seen once. V and J are TRBV5-5 and TRBJ2-6; D is possibly TRBD2 (5 bases). Germline-derived CDR1 and CDR2 are SGHKS and YYEKEE (reference sequence). The CDR3 contains 17 residues. Trimming took off 3 bases at V and 0 bases at J, with 13 bases between the two ends. This chain's CDR3 is CASSSFLDYSGANVLTF. DNA for the CDR3: TGTGCCAGCAGCTCTTTTTTAGACTACTCTGGGGCCAACGTCCTGACTTTC.

Notes on this clone: A junction end diverges from the germline sequence, so it may reflect a read error. The chain recombines TRBV7-7 with TRBJ2-5; D is possibly TRBD1 (6 bases). The CDR3 runs to 14 residues. The germline CDR1 and CDR2 sequences are SSHAT and FNYEAQ (reference sequence). CDR3 DNA: TGTGCTAGCAGCTTAAGGGGGAGTCAAGAGACCCAGTACTTC. Protein product: CASSLRGSQETQYF. Combining the CDR3 with reference TRBV7-7 and TRBJ2-5 gives the whole variable domain GAGVSQSPRYKVTKRGQDVTLRCDPISSHATLYWYQQALGQGPEFLTYFNYEAQPDKSGLPSDRFSAERPEGSISTLTIQRTEQRDSAMYRCASSLRGSQETQYFGPGTRLLVL.

CDR3 sequence reads: CASSWGGSSYNEQFF. The CDR3 nucleotides are TGTGCCAGCAGCTGGGGTGGGAGCTCCTACAATGAGCAGTTCTTC. The chain recombines TRBV11-3 with TRBJ2-1; tentative D call: TRBD2 (5 bases). The CDR3 runs 15 residues. V lost 4 bases to trimming and J lost 0 bases, with 10 bases between them. The V gene's germline CDR1 is SGHNT and CDR2 YENEEA. The whole variable domain, filled in from reference TRBV11-3 and TRBJ2-1, reads EAGVVQSPRYKIIEKKQPVAFWCNPISGHNTLYWYLQNLGQGPELLIRYENEEAVDDSQLPKDRFSAERLKGVDSTLKIQPAELGDSAVYLCASSWGGSSYNEQFFGPGTRLTVL.

The chain employs TRBV3-1 (or the pseudogene TRBV3-2) and TRBJ2-6; weak D call: TRBD2 (5 bases). Trimming stripped 0 bases from V and 2 bases from J, with 8 bases between. CDR3 length equals 16 residues. CDR1 is LGHDT, CDR2 YNNKEL, per germline (reference sequence). DNA for the CDR3: TGTGCCAGCAGCCAAGATTCGGGGACTGGGGCCAACGTCCTGACTTTC. Translated, it gives CASSQDSGTGANVLTF.

The V and J genes are TRBV19 and TRBJ2-1; D is uncertain. The CDR3 is 13 amino acids. Deletions cut 3 bases from V and 6 bases from J, with 9 bases between. Germline-derived CDR1 and CDR2 are LNHDA and SQIVND (reference sequence). As DNA, the CDR3 is TGTGCCAGTAGTATCTCCGTCAGCAATGAGCAGTTCTTC. Translated: CASSISVSNEQFF.

The chain links TRBV10-1 to TRBJ2-5, with D possibly being TRBD2 (6 bases). The germline V gene encodes CDR1 WNHNN and CDR2 SYGVQD (reference sequence). Between the trimmed V and J ends, which lost 3 bases and 1 base, there was a span of 18 bases. The length of the CDR3 is 17 residues. CDR3 DNA: TGCGCCAGCAGTGAAGCGGGCCCCCGGCGGGGCCAAGAGACCCAGTACTTC. Protein: CASSEAGPRRGQETQYF.

The CDR3 nucleotides are TGTGCCAGCAGTATGAAACTAGCGGGAGGGCCGGGCTACAATGAGCAGTTCTTC. This gives the protein CASSMKLAGGPGYNEQFF. V and J are TRBV7-9 and TRBJ2-1; 13 bases agree with TRBD2. The CDR3 spans 18 residues. V gave up 6 bases and J gave up 3 bases; unmatched junction bases: 11. Germline CDR1 and CDR2: SEHNR and FQNEAQ (reference sequence).

The chain joins TRBV10-1 to TRBJ2-3; TRBD2 matches at 12 bases. Germline trimming cut 4 bases from V and 5 bases from J; bases unmatched to any gene: 10. CDR1 and CDR2 from the germline V gene are WNHNN and SYGVQD (reference sequence). CDR3 length: 17 residues. The CDR3 sequence is CASSGGASGRALDTQYF. The CDR3 nucleotides read TGCGCCAGCAGTGGAGGAGCTAGCGGGAGGGCGTTAGATACGCAGTATTTT.

A few counts support this clone. The gene calls are TRBV19 and TRBJ1-5, with TRBD1 matching 7 bases. The trim removed 6 bases at V and 3 bases at J, leaving 5 bases unmatched. The germline gives CDR1 LNHDA, CDR2 SQIVND (reference sequence). This CDR3 is 14 amino acids long. The CDR3 is CASSPTGLNQPQHF. The CDR3 region has the DNA TGTGCCAGTAGCCCGACAGGGCTCAATCAGCCCCAGCATTTT.

CDR3 nucleotides: TGTGCCAGCAGCCAGTCACCCGGGACAGGCCCTAACTATGGCTACACCTTC. Translation: CASSQSPGTGPNYGYTF. The V and J genes are TRBV7-9 and TRBJ1-2, with 8 bases that match TRBD1. V lost 5 bases to trimming and J lost 0 bases; unmatched junction nucleotides: 11. The CDR3 loop spans 17 amino acids. CDR1 and CDR2 from the germline V gene are SEHNR and FQNEAQ (reference sequence).

The chain joins TRBV4-1 to TRBJ1-2; D gene unclear. The V and J ends lost 3 bases and 6 bases respectively, with 17 bases between them. The CDR3 extends over 15 amino acids. Germline V gene data show CDR1 as MGHRA and CDR2 as YSYEKL. The CDR3 sequence is CASSHTGEKLHGYTF. The CDR3 region has the DNA TGCGCCAGCAGCCACACGGGAGAGAAACTACATGGCTACACCTTC.

This clone was counted only a few times. The rearrangement links TRBV3-1 (or the pseudogene TRBV3-2) to TRBJ1-2; a possible D gene is TRBD1 (5 bases). The CDR3 runs 13 residues. V was shortened by 5 bases and J by 6 bases, with 13 bases between the two germline ends. The germline gives CDR1 LGHDT, CDR2 YNNKEL (reference sequence). The CDR3 loop is CASSLGLLDGYTF. CDR3 DNA: TGTGCCAGCAGCTTGGGACTCCTGGATGGCTACACCTTC.

V gene TRBV5-1 combines with J gene TRBJ2-5; 7 nucleotides align to TRBD2. This CDR3 has 15 amino acids. Trimming at V came to 0 bases and at J to 2 bases, leaving 4 bases not matched to a gene. Germline V CDR1 and CDR2: SGHRS, YFSETQ. The CDR3 protein is CASSLGGGEQETQYF. The CDR3 bases are TGCGCCAGCAGCTTGGGCGGGGGTGAACAAGAGACCCAGTACTTC.

The rearrangement joins TRBV6-2 or TRBV6-3 to TRBJ2-6; D might be TRBD2 (5 bases). Deletions cut 0 bases from V and 2 bases from J, with 8 bases between. The germline V gene has CDR1 MNHEY and CDR2 SVGEGT. The CDR3 spans 16 residues. The CDR3, as DNA: TGTGCCAGCAGTTACTCTCGGGAACCTGGGGCCAACGTCCTGACTTTC. This sequence encodes CASSYSREPGANVLTF.

The V and J genes are TRBV11-2 and TRBJ2-1; the match to TRBD1 covers 9 bases. Unmatched junction bases numbered 6, after V lost 1 base and J lost 8 bases. Per the germline V gene, CDR1 is SGHAT and CDR2 is FQNNGV. This CDR3 contains 15 residues. The CDR3 coding sequence is TGTGCCAGCAGCTTAGTAGGACAGGGGCTCGATGAGCAGTTCTTC. Its protein product is CASSLVGQGLDEQFF. The full variable domain, its missing parts supplied by reference TRBV11-2 and TRBJ2-1, is EAGVAQSPRYKIIEKRQSVAFWCNPISGHATLYWYQQILGQGPKLLIQFQNNGVVDDSQLPKDRFSAERLKGVDSTLKIQPAKLEDSAVYLCASSLVGQGLDEQFFGPGTRLTVL.

The chain links TRBV19 to TRBJ1-2; 10 bases line up with TRBD1. The CDR3 loop spans 13 amino acids. From germline, CDR1 is LNHDA and CDR2 SQIVND (reference sequence). V shed 7 bases, J shed 7 bases, and the junction held 6 bases outside the gene matches. CDR3 loop: CASNLGQGSGYTF. The DNA for the CDR3 is TGTGCCAGTAACCTGGGACAGGGGTCTGGCTACACCTTC.

This chain joins TRBV7-9 and TRBJ2-1, with 9 bases matching TRBD2. The ends lost 5 bases at V and 4 bases at J; junction bases unmatched: 6. Per the germline V gene, CDR1 is SEHNR and CDR2 is FQNEAQ (reference sequence). This CDR3 is built from 15 residues. DNA for the CDR3: TGTGCCAGCAGCGCTAGCGGGAAATCATACAATGAGCAGTTCTTC. It codes for CASSASGKSYNEQFF.

This chain uses TRBV20-1 with TRBJ2-5; D possibly corresponds to TRBD1 (6 bases). This CDR3 has 13 amino acids. With 3 bases removed from V and 2 bases from J, the gap between germline ends came to 10 bases. The V gene's germline CDR1 is DFQATT and CDR2 SNEGSKA (reference sequence). CDR3 protein: CSASIGQQETQYF. CDR3 in DNA: TGCAGTGCTAGTATTGGACAGCAAGAGACCCAGTACTTC.